This entry concerns a single T cell receptor (beta chain). What it binds is not known. Of the isolated RNA, all was reverse transcribed, and so the sequenced material was expressed TCRB transcripts. Clones were read by immunoSEQ multiplex PCR, and TCRdb kept only the in-frame ones, dropping some. The sample yields hundreds of thousands of clones, 14% seen once. This record belongs to a study of beta chain features in type 1 diabetes. Study observations and caveats: The study found fewer insertions and more deletions at VDJ junctions in type 1 diabetes patients. Moderate yet significant TCRB CDR3 shortening was seen in Type 1 diabetes patients in all four CD4+ subsets. TCRB repertoires of naive, central memory and Treg cells appeared more similar among patients than among healthy donors.

V lost 0 bases and J lost 6, with 15 bases in between. CDR3 size: 15 residues. Germline loops: CDR1 SGHRS, CDR2 YFSETQ. A single heparinised blood sample, averaging approximately 100 mL, was obtained per donor. Post-sort purity exceeded 95% for all sorted populations. The receptor was isolated from a man aged 25 to 40 with type 1 diabetes. This sequence joins TRBV5-1 and TRBJ1-1; D gene unclear. Sequencing was carried out using naive CD4+ T cells from blood. CDR3 sequence: CASSLVGNIGAEAFF. CDR3 nucleotides: TGCGCCAGCAGCTTGGTGGGGAACATCGGGGCTGAAGCTTTCTTT. Supplemented by reference TRBV5-1 and TRBJ1-1, the full variable domain reads KAGVTQTPRYLIKTRGQQVTLSCSPISGHRSVSWYQQTPGQGLQFLFEYFSETQRNKGNFPGRFSGRQFSNSRSEMNVSTLELGDSALYLCASSLVGNIGAEAFFGQGTRLTVV.